Listed below are T cell receptor beta chains from one sample, sequenced in a study of blood T cell repertoires in COVID-19. Profiling relied on immunoSEQ multiplex PCR, and the TCRdb table lists in-frame clones only, not all of them. The table records about 230,000 clones, more than 75% of them present only once. Specimen: peripheral blood. The receptors here all came from a man aged 35-49 years with acute or convalescent COVID-19. CDR3s include the opening cysteine and the closing phenylalanine or tryptophan. A D gene is named only where the DNA matches it firmly. Not every row has a clone size; where given, it reads once, few, many or a size class.

>-|TRBJ1-2|TRBV10-2|few
CASSSGVAGYTF
TGCGCCAGCAGCTCCGGGGTTGCTGGCTACACCTTC
>TRBD1|TRBJ1-2|TRBV29-1|-
CSVGTAKSYGYTF
TGCAGCGTCGGGACAGCGAAGAGCTATGGCTACACCTTC
>TRBD1|TRBJ1-2|TRBV5-1|-
CASGTANYGYTF
TGCGCCAGTGGGACAGCCAACTATGGCTACACCTTC
>TRBD1|TRBJ2-7|TRBV7-6|-
CASSAQQGYEQYF
TGTGCCAGCAGCGCGCAACAGGGGTACGAGCAGTACTTC
>TRBD2|TRBJ2-5|TRBV18|-
CASSPQGLGDTQYF
TGTGCCAGCTCACCCCAGGGACTAGGGGACACCCAGTACTTC
>-|TRBJ1-2|TRBV7-8|-
CASSSGRGFDYGYTF
TGTGCCAGCAGCTCAGGTCGGGGTTTTGACTATGGCTACACCTTC
>TRBD2|TRBJ2-3|TRBV10-3|-
CAISGSREGTDTQYF
TGTGCCATCAGTGGGTCCCGGGAGGGGACAGATACGCAGTATTTT
>TRBD1|TRBJ2-3|TRBV28|-
CASTLRDRGTDTQYF
TGTGCCAGCACCCTCCGGGACAGGGGCACAGATACGCAGTATTTT
>TRBD1|TRBJ1-5|TRBV19|-
CASSMGQSSNQPQHF
TGTGCCAGTAGTATGGGACAGAGTAGCAATCAGCCCCAGCATTTT
>TRBD2|TRBJ2-5|TRBV3-1/TRBV3-2|once
CASSLVKGLVQETQYF
TGTGCCAGCAGCCTCGTTAAGGGACTAGTGCAAGAGACCCAGTACTTC
>-|TRBJ1-2|TRBV14|once
CASSQVGTGFGYTF
TGTGCCAGCAGCCAAGTGGGTACAGGGTTCGGCTACACCTTC
>-|TRBJ1-4|TRBV4-1|-
CASSRGGRNEKLFF
TGCGCCAGCAGCCGGGGGGGCCGTAATGAAAAACTGTTTTTT
>-|TRBJ2-3|TRBV5-1|-
CASSGRDGADTQYF
TGCGCCAGCAGCGGCAGGGATGGCGCGGATACGCAGTATTTT
>-|TRBJ2-7|TRBV2|-
CASSGSSYEQYF
TGTGCCAGCAGTGGGAGCTCCTACGAGCAGTACTTC
>TRBD1|TRBJ2-1|TRBV28|-
CASSPRGLYYNEQFF
TGTGCCAGCAGCCCCAGGGGGCTCTATTACAATGAGCAGTTCTTC
>-|TRBJ1-3|TRBV28|once
CASSFGPGGNTIYF
TGTGCCAGCAGCTTTGGGCCCGGTGGAAACACCATATATTTT
>-|TRBJ1-6|TRBV7-9|-
CASSLGTVNSPLHF
TGTGCCAGCAGCTTAGGGACAGTCAATTCACCCCTCCACTTT
>TRBD2|TRBJ2-1|TRBV5-1|-
CASQTAGGGNEQFF
TGCGCCAGCCAGACAGCGGGGGGCGGAAATGAGCAGTTCTTC
>TRBD1|TRBJ2-7|TRBV10-1|-
CASSQGVSYEQYF
TGCGCCAGCAGCCAGGGGGTCTCCTACGAGCAGTACTTC
>TRBD2|TRBJ2-3|TRBV13|-
CASSFRTRSTDTQYF
TGTGCCAGCAGCTTCCGGACTAGGAGCACAGATACGCAGTATTTT
>-|TRBJ1-2|TRBV20-1|-
CSASRTDLYGYTF
TGCAGTGCTAGTCGGACAGACCTATATGGCTACACCTTC
>-|TRBJ2-3|TRBV5-1|-
CASSLAVRVTDTQYF
TGCGCCAGCAGCTTGGCCGTCAGGGTAACGGATACGCAGTATTTT
>TRBD1|TRBJ1-3|TRBV19|-
CASSAAGTGGNTIYF
TGTGCCAGTAGTGCCGCCGGGACAGGAGGAAACACCATATATTTT
>-|TRBJ2-2|TRBV5-1|-
CASSLGTTNTGELFF
TGCGCCAGCAGCTTGGGCACAACGAACACCGGGGAGCTGTTTTTT
>-|TRBJ1-1|TRBV28|-
CASSKTGTEAFF
TGTGCCAGCAGTAAAACGGGCACTGAAGCTTTCTTT
>TRBD2|TRBJ2-3|TRBV4-2|-
CASSNRRRGGTDTQYF
TGTGCCAGCAGCAATCGGAGGCGGGGGGGCACAGATACGCAGTATTTT
>-|TRBJ2-1|TRBV5-6|-
CASSLRLANNEQFF
TGTGCCAGCAGCTTGAGGCTAGCAAACAATGAGCAGTTCTTC
>-|TRBJ1-3|TRBV11-2|-
CASSFRGPFSGNTIYF
TGTGCCAGCAGCTTCAGGGGTCCCTTCTCTGGAAACACCATATATTTT
>TRBD1|TRBJ1-2|TRBV7-8|-
CASSLTGQGAVRGYTF
TGTGCCAGCAGCTTGACGGGACAGGGGGCAGTGCGTGGCTACACCTTC
>-|TRBJ2-5|TRBV13|-
CASSPPHLRGRETQYF
TGTGCCAGCAGCCCACCACACCTCAGGGGTCGGGAGACCCAGTACTTC
>-|TRBJ1-3|TRBV5-1|-
CASSSTGFSGNTIYF
TGCGCCAGCAGCTCGACAGGATTCTCTGGAAACACCATATATTTT
>TRBD1|TRBJ1-1|TRBV6-1|-
CASSEPIRTGQAFF
TGTGCCAGCAGTGAACCGATCCGGACAGGGCAAGCTTTCTTT
>TRBD2|TRBJ2-3|TRBV5-1|-
CASRASGGGADTQYF
TGCGCCAGCAGGGCTAGCGGGGGTGGGGCAGATACGCAGTATTTT
>-|TRBJ2-7|TRBV4-2|-
CASSQARGYEQYF
TGTGCCAGCAGCCAAGCAAGGGGGTATGAGCAGTACTTC
>TRBD1|TRBJ1-5|TRBV19|-
CASSPLDRVRDNQPQHF
TGTGCCAGTAGTCCCCTTGACAGGGTAAGAGACAATCAGCCCCAGCATTTT